The 8 T cell receptor beta chains below all came from one sample that was sequenced in a study of blood T cell repertoires in COVID-19. Measured with immunoSEQ multiplex PCR; TCRdb has only the in-frame clones, and not every one. The sample carries some 300,000 clones, over 85% recorded once. Sample: peripheral blood. These TCRs come from a woman in her thirties with COVID-19, enrolled during active disease.

The chain joins TRBV11-2 to TRBJ1-4; TRBD1 matches 11 bases. From germline, CDR1 is SGHAT and CDR2 FQNNGV. The length of the CDR3 is 14 residues. V was clipped by 5 bases and J by 5 bases; unmatched bases: 1. CDR3 in amino acids: CASSRDRGNEKLFF. The CDR3 region has the DNA TGTGCCAGCAGCAGGGACAGGGGGAATGAAAAACTGTTTTTT.

This clone has only one observation. The chain combines TRBV2 with TRBJ2-3, with TRBD1 matching 9 bases. CDR1 is SNHLY, CDR2 FYNNEI, per germline. The CDR3 totals 14 residues. The ends lost 6 bases at V and 6 bases at J; junction bases unmatched: 7. The CDR3 sequence: CASRIGQGPDTQYF. The DNA of the CDR3 is TGTGCCAGCAGGATCGGACAGGGGCCGGATACGCAGTATTTT. Looking up the rest from reference TRBV2 and TRBJ2-3 gives the full variable domain: EPEVTQTPSHQVTQMGQEVILRCVPISNHLYFYWYRQILGQKVEFLVSFYNNEISEKSEIFDDQFSVERPDGSNFTLKIRSTKLEDSAMYFCASRIGQGPDTQYFGPGTRLTVL.

J is TRBJ2-1 and V is TRBV10-3; 10 positions agree with TRBD1. J lost 5 bases, V lost 6 bases, and 1 base had no gene match. Germline lookup yields CDR1 ENHRY and CDR2 SYGVKD. The CDR3 spans 13 residues. The CDR3 sequence is CAIRDRGDNEQFF. DNA for the CDR3: TGTGCCATCAGGGACAGGGGGGACAATGAGCAGTTCTTC.

This clone was seen just once. This chain connects TRBV19 to TRBJ2-7, with 8 bases that match TRBD1. The CDR3 is made up of 13 amino acids. Trimming took 5 bases from V and 1 from J; bases not matched to a gene: 1. The germline V gene encodes CDR1 LNHDA and CDR2 SQIVND (reference sequence). This chain's CDR3 is CASSDRGSYEQYF. Written as DNA, the CDR3 is TGTGCCAGTAGTGACAGGGGTTCCTACGAGCAGTACTTC. The whole variable domain, remainder taken from reference TRBV19 and TRBJ2-7, is DGGITQSPKYLFRKEGQNVTLSCEQNLNHDAMYWYRQDPGQGLRLIYYSQIVNDFQKGDIAEGYSVSREKKESFPLTVTSAQKNPTAFYLCASSDRGSYEQYFGPGTRLTVT.

This clone was seen just once. This chain joins TRBV6-5 and TRBJ1-2; 7 bases are shared with TRBD1. The CDR3 extends over 14 amino acids. V lost 2 bases, J lost 5 bases, and 5 bases stayed unmatched. Germline V CDR1 and CDR2: MNHEY, SVGAGI. The CDR3 spells CASSYRGRGYGYTF. The CDR3 DNA reads as TGTGCCAGCAGTTACCGGGGCAGGGGGTATGGCTACACCTTC.

This chain uses TRBV7-2 with TRBJ1-6; D is possibly TRBD1 (5 bases). Germline V gives CDR1 SGHTA, CDR2 FQGNSA. Trimming cost V 7 bases and J 9 bases, with 16 bases left between them. This CDR3 is 14 amino acids long. This chain's CDR3 is CASTWGGNGSPLHF. The CDR3 nucleotides are TGTGCCAGCACCTGGGGGGGGAACGGTTCACCCCTCCACTTT. The full variable domain, in which reference TRBV7-2 and TRBJ1-6 provide the parts outside the CDR3, is GAGVSQSPSNKVTEKGKDVELRCDPISGHTALYWYRQSLGQGLEFLIYFQGNSAPDKSGLPSDRFSAERTGGSVSTLTIQRTQQEDSAVYLCASTWGGNGSPLHFGNGTRLTVT.

The V gene is TRBV7-9, the J gene TRBJ2-1; D is unresolved. The CDR3 consists of 12 residues. CDR1 and CDR2 from the germline V gene are SEHNR and FQNEAQ (reference sequence). Trimming took 3 bases from V and 10 from J, leaving 10 bases between them. CDR3 sequence: CASSLHFREQFF. Here the CDR3 DNA reads TGTGCCAGCAGCTTGCACTTTCGCGAGCAGTTCTTC.

The V gene is TRBV20-1, the J gene TRBJ2-7, with 7 bases lining up with TRBD1. Germline trimming cut 6 bases from V and 3 bases from J; bases unmatched to any gene: 11. CDR1 DFQATT and CDR2 SNEGSKA come from the germline V gene (reference sequence). The CDR3 consists of 14 residues. CDR3 in amino acids: CSASRQGQHYEQYF. The CDR3 DNA is TGCAGTGCAAGTAGACAGGGCCAACACTACGAGCAGTACTTC.